The sequence of this T cell receptor (beta chain) was determined in a study of CD8 T cells in ankylosing spondylitis. Points from the study as a whole: In synovial fluid and blood from reactive arthritis, some motif variants were previously reported.

By quantitative 5'-RACE with molecular barcodes, the TCR beta libraries were made. TCRdb fed the 5' RACE reads into MiXCR, producing one record per CDR3 protein. The sample shows a few hundred thousand distinct CDR3 sequences, around a tenth of them seen only once. Concerning this clonotype: Its antigen is currently unknown.

The CDR3 sequence is 11 residues long. CDR1 and CDR2 from the germline V gene are MNHEY and SVGEGT. The V gene end was trimmed by 6 bases and the J gene end by 16 bases; junction bases not matched to a gene: 7. The sequencing sample was made of blood, either unsorted or a sorted T cell fraction (not recorded which). V is TRBV6-2 or TRBV6-3 and J is TRBJ2-1; 9 bases align to TRBD2. This TCR was sampled from a male donor with ankylosing spondylitis or in good health (not recorded which). The CDR3 sequence is CASSTGTSIFF. CDR3 bases: TGTGCCAGCAGCACCGGGACTAGCATTTTCTTC.